Below are 21 T cell receptor beta chains sequenced from a single sample in a study of blood T cell repertoires in COVID-19. Profiled with immunoSEQ multiplex PCR; TCRdb holds only in-frame clones, not every one. Found here are some 200,000 clones, around 85% of them singletons; the top ten hold 7.5% to 9.5%. Sequenced sample: peripheral blood. The receptors originated from a woman aged 55-69 years with acute or convalescent COVID-19.

The CDR3, as DNA: TGCGCCAGCAGTACCGGGACTAGCGGAACCGGGGAGCTGTTTTTT. It translates to CASSTGTSGTGELFF. V is TRBV5-1 and J is TRBJ2-2; 11 bases agree with TRBD2. This CDR3 has 15 residues. After removal of 5 bases from V and 5 bases from J, the junction contained 5 bases not matched to a gene. Germline V lookup: CDR1 SGHRS, CDR2 YFSETQ.

Here the CDR3 DNA reads TGTGCCAGCAGTTTATCCGGGACTGAAGCTTTCTTT. It is translated as CASSLSGTEAFF. This sequence joins TRBV6-5 and TRBJ1-1; D remains ambiguous. The CDR3 consists of 12 residues. Germline V gene data show CDR1 as MNHEY and CDR2 as SVGAGI. Between the trimmed V and J ends, which lost 4 bases and 5 bases, there was a span of 8 bases.

This chain uses TRBV27 with TRBJ1-4; a possible D gene is TRBD1 (5 bases). The CDR3 runs 15 residues. Germline CDR1 reads MNHEY; CDR2 reads SMNVEV (reference sequence). The ends were cut back, 3 bases at V and 7 bases at J, with 15 bases in the middle. DNA of the CDR3: TGTGCCAGCAGTTTGGGACCTCCGGGGGGTGAAAAACTGTTTTTT. Translating gives CASSLGPPGGEKLFF.

The chain joins TRBV6-1 to TRBJ2-1; TRBD1 aligns across 12 bases. The germline V gene encodes CDR1 MNHNS and CDR2 SASEGT. The length of the CDR3 is 19 residues. V lost 4 bases to trimming and J lost 0 bases; unmatched junction nucleotides: 10. The CDR3 sequence: CASSAGTGGGRSSYNEQFF. CDR3 DNA: TGTGCCAGCAGTGCGGGGACAGGGGGCGGCCGGAGCTCCTACAATGAGCAGTTCTTC.

This chain joins TRBV7-8 and TRBJ2-1, with 7 bases matching TRBD1. Trimming took 5 bases from V and 8 from J; bases not matched to a gene: 9. The CDR3 is made up of 14 amino acids. Germline V gives CDR1 SGHVS, CDR2 FQNEAQ. The chain's CDR3 is CASSPRQGTDEQFF. The CDR3 bases are TGTGCCAGCAGCCCAAGACAGGGTACGGATGAGCAGTTCTTC.

The chain has TRBV28 and TRBJ2-1, with a possible D match to TRBD1 (6 bases). This CDR3 spans 15 amino acids. Germline V gene data show CDR1 as MDHEN and CDR2 as SYDVKM. Trimming stripped 2 bases from V and 5 bases from J, with 13 bases between. CDR3 nucleotide sequence: TGTGCCAGCAGTTTAGTGGGGACACCAAACAATGAGCAGTTCTTC. Translating it yields CASSLVGTPNNEQFF.

This clone has only a few counts. The chain combines TRBV2 with TRBJ2-2; 10 bases line up with TRBD2. CDR1 is SNHLY and CDR2 is FYNNEI in the germline V gene. The V and J ends lost 8 bases and 5 bases, in that order; junction bases with no gene match: 11. This CDR3 has 16 residues. The CDR3 reads CASAGLAGAWTGELFF. DNA for the CDR3: TGTGCCAGCGCCGGGCTAGCGGGAGCCTGGACCGGGGAGCTGTTTTTT.

The chain recombines TRBV12-3 or TRBV12-4 with TRBJ1-3, with D uncertain. CDR3 size: 12 residues. Trimming shortened V by 6 bases and J by 0 bases, and 3 bases separated the two germline ends. This chain's CDR3 is CASSFSGNTIYF. The CDR3 DNA reads TGTGCCAGCAGCTTCTCTGGAAACACCATATATTTT.

This sequence joins TRBV11-2 and TRBJ1-3, with 9 bases lining up with TRBD1. The V gene end was trimmed by 4 bases and the J gene end by 0 bases; junction bases not matched to a gene: 1. The CDR3 is 15 residues long. In germline, CDR1 is SGHAT, CDR2 FQNNGV. The CDR3 sequence: CASSSTGGSGNTIYF. The CDR3 coding sequence is TGTGCCAGCAGCTCGACAGGGGGCTCTGGAAACACCATATATTTT.

The rearrangement joins TRBV20-1 to TRBJ2-5; 8 bases fit TRBD2. Germline loops: CDR1 DFQATT, CDR2 SNEGSKA (reference sequence). Trimming at V came to 3 bases and at J to 5 bases, leaving 8 bases not matched to a gene. The CDR3 covers 14 residues. DNA of the CDR3: TGCAGTGCTAGTATAGCGGGATCACGGGAGACCCAGTACTTC. Translated, it gives CSASIAGSRETQYF.

The chain recombines TRBV5-1 with TRBJ2-5; 7 nucleotides align to TRBD2. The J segment lost 4 bases and the V segment lost 0 bases, leaving 15 bases of the junction unmatched. The germline V gene has CDR1 SGHRS and CDR2 YFSETQ. The CDR3 has 18 residues. CDR3 in DNA: TGCGCCAGCAGCTTGGGGGCAGCGGGACCGGGATACGGAGAGACCCAGTACTTC. Protein sequence: CASSLGAAGPGYGETQYF.

The genes are TRBV5-5 and TRBJ2-7; D gene ambiguous. CDR3 size: 12 residues. Trimming removed 4 bases from V and 2 bases from J, with 7 bases in between. Germline V gene sequence: CDR1 SGHKS, CDR2 YYEKEE (reference sequence). DNA of the CDR3: TGTGCCAGCAGCCTCGGTACCTACGAGCAGTACGTC. Residues: CASSLGTYEQYV.

The chain employs TRBV18 and TRBJ2-2; the match to TRBD1 covers 7 bases. This CDR3 region has 18 residues. The germline gives CDR1 KGHSH, CDR2 LQKENI. V was clipped by 2 bases and J by 2 bases; unmatched bases: 11. CDR3 in amino acids: CASSPFPNTGVNTGELFF. CDR3 DNA: TGTGCCAGCTCACCATTCCCAAACACAGGGGTTAACACCGGGGAGCTGTTTTTT.

CDR3 amino acids: CASSSLPDRERSPLHF. The CDR3 DNA reads TGCGCCAGCAGCTCACTCCCGGACAGGGAACGTTCACCCCTCCACTTT. V is TRBV5-1 and J is TRBJ1-6, with 8 nucleotides matching TRBD1. Germline V CDR1 and CDR2: SGHRS, YFSETQ. Germline trimming cut 3 bases from V and 9 bases from J; bases unmatched to any gene: 11. CDR3 length: 16 amino acids.

This chain joins TRBV11-3 and TRBJ2-7, with D tentatively TRBD1 (5 bases). Germline V gene data show CDR1 as SGHNT and CDR2 as YENEEA. Trimming removed 3 bases at V and 2 bases at J, with 8 bases between. This CDR3 is built from 13 residues. CDR3 amino acids: CASSFQGAYEQYV. The CDR3 DNA reads TGTGCCAGCAGCTTTCAAGGGGCCTACGAGCAGTACGTC.

The chain combines TRBV30 with TRBJ2-1, with 8 bases identical to TRBD2. The CDR3 extends over 14 amino acids. The J segment lost 4 bases and the V segment lost 8 bases, leaving 10 bases of the junction unmatched. CDR1 is GTSNPN, CDR2 SVGIG, per germline (reference sequence). The CDR3 loop is CAHSGGALYNEQFF. The CDR3 region has the DNA TGTGCCCACTCCGGGGGGGCGCTTTACAATGAGCAGTTCTTC. Based on the CDR3 plus reference TRBV30 and TRBJ2-1, the full variable domain is SQTIHQWPATLVQPVGSPLSLECTVEGTSNPNLYWYRQAAGRGLQLLFYSVGIGQISSEVPQNLSASRPQDRQFILSSKKLLLSDSGFYLCAHSGGALYNEQFFGPGTRLTVL.

This clone was recorded only once. This CDR3 is CASSGGQGGTEAFF. The DNA of the CDR3 is TGTGCCAGCAGTGGAGGACAGGGAGGCACTGAAGCTTTCTTT. V and J are TRBV2 and TRBJ1-1; TRBD1 aligns across 8 bases. CDR1 is SNHLY and CDR2 is FYNNEI in the germline V gene. Trimming took 4 bases from V and 4 from J; bases not matched to a gene: 5. The CDR3 has 14 amino acids.

The DNA for the CDR3 is TGTGCCAGTAGTATAACACTAGGAGGGGACTATGGCTACACCTTC. It yields the protein CASSITLGGDYGYTF. The V and J genes are TRBV19 and TRBJ1-2; D possibly corresponds to TRBD1 (5 bases). The CDR3 consists of 15 residues. V lost 2 bases and J lost 3, with 13 bases in between. CDR1 and CDR2 (germline): LNHDA, SQIVND (reference sequence).

The V gene is TRBV12-3 or TRBV12-4, the J gene TRBJ1-2, with a tentative D call TRBD1 (5 bases). This CDR3 has 12 amino acids. V was trimmed by 7 bases and J by 8 bases, leaving 14 bases between them. The CDR3 reads CASTSGGMGYTF. DNA for the CDR3: TGTGCCAGCACCTCCGGGGGTATGGGCTACACCTTC.

This clone was recorded a few times. V is TRBV11-2 and J is TRBJ2-7; 9 positions match TRBD2. This CDR3 has 19 residues. Unmatched junction bases numbered 18, after V lost 1 base and J lost 5 bases. Germline CDR1 is SGHAT and CDR2 is FQNNGV. The CDR3, as DNA: TGTGCCAGCAGCTTAGGTAGCGGGAGAAGTACCGGCGGCGTCCACGAGCAGTACGTC. It codes for CASSLGSGRSTGGVHEQYV.

This chain joins TRBV5-1 and TRBJ1-2, with a weak D call TRBD1 (5 bases). The CDR3 is 18 residues long. Germline assignment: CDR1 SGHRS and CDR2 YFSETQ. The V end lost 6 bases, the J end lost 1 base, and 25 bases lay between the germline ends. DNA of the CDR3: TGCGCCAGCACCATTGTGGGGTTAGGGGCAGGGAATAACTATGGCTACACCTTC. Residues: CASTIVGLGAGNNYGYTF.